This record looks at one T cell receptor (beta chain) sequence and its context. Its antigen remains unidentified. The sampling schedule covered blood at baseline, cycle 4 day 1, and cycle 7 day 1. This entry belongs to a study of OX40 agonist ivuxolimab in advanced cancers. TCRdb's table, derived via immunoSEQ multiplex PCR, lists solely in-frame clones and lacks some. The top ten clones hold approximately 4.6% of a sample with some 50,000 clones, approximately 88% of them seen once. The study, taken as a whole, reports: Also present in some nonresponders was a low level of normalized T-cell clonal expansion. Expanded peripheral T cells had an undetermined antigen specificity. CD4+ and CD8+ blood T cells expanded clonally by week 6 at 0.1 to 3.0 mg/kg.

Between the trimmed V and J ends, which lost 1 base and 2 bases, there was a span of 12 bases. The CDR3 is 16 amino acids. Germline V gene lookup returns CDR1 LGHNA and CDR2 YNFKEQ. The TCR comes from an adult with an advanced solid tumor such as melanoma, head and neck, liver or kidney cancer. The V call is TRBV4-2, the J call TRBJ1-3, with D maybe TRBD1 (5 bases). The sample here was CD4+ or CD8+ T cells sorted from blood, taken in a trial of the OX40 agonist ivuxolimab. The CDR3 region is CASSQVQGSAGNTIYF. The CDR3 nucleotides read TGTGCCAGCAGCCAAGTGCAGGGCTCGGCTGGAAACACCATATATTTT.